This TCR beta chain was profiled in a study of shared clonotypes between healthy human individuals. About the research overall: Three men and two women, aged 18 to 49, were donors. Researchers assigned three CD4 naive, three CD4 memory, two CD8 naive and one CD8 memory plate to each donor. Regarding the study as a whole: Compared with memory subsets, naive subsets generally had larger estimated richness. Clonotypes shared by all four donors outscored non-shared clonotypes in generation probability.

Measured with immunoSEQ multiplex PCR; TCRdb has only the in-frame clones, and not every one. This table holds around 2,000,000 clones, about 93% found once. It was CD45RO-negative cells, positively selected for CCR7, that made up naive CD8 cells, with terminally differentiated effector memory CD45RA+ cells excluded. For this clone: The antigen remains undetermined.

The TCR was taken from a man aged 18 to 30 in good health. Some clones in this sample may be carry-over from other donors' samples. The specimen was naive CD8+ T cells from PBMCs.

The CDR3 loop is CASSLTGGAYEQYF. CDR3 nucleotide sequence: TGTGCCAGTAGTCTGACAGGGGGAGCCTACGAGCAGTACTTC. V usage is TRBV19 and J usage is TRBJ2-7, with TRBD1 matching over 9 bases. The trim removed 5 bases at V and 2 bases at J, leaving 4 bases unmatched. The CDR3 consists of 14 residues. Germline-derived CDR1 and CDR2 are LNHDA and SQIVND (reference sequence).